This T cell receptor beta chain was obtained from a study of PD-1 blockade in classical Hodgkin lymphoma. Study-wide points: Relapsed/refractory patients reportedly had the lowest baseline TCR diversity, below newly diagnosed patients, who were below healthy donors.

Worth noting for this clone: Its cognate antigen is unknown.

The table came from immunoSEQ multiplex PCR; TCRdb's copy has only in-frame clones and leaves some out. The profile covers 80,000 to 100,000 clones, with around nine tenths appearing a single time and 2.5% to 3.5% taken by the ten largest. Patients all relapsed after autologous stem cell transplantation, and there was variation in brentuximab vedotin exposure. V lost 2 bases to trimming and J lost 3 bases; unmatched junction nucleotides: 3. The CDR3 length is 15 residues. Germline CDR1 SGHTA, CDR2 FQGTGA. This specimen was peripheral blood mononuclear cells (PBMCs), taken at baseline. J is TRBJ2-1 and V is TRBV7-3; 8 bases align to TRBD1. The source is a human donor with classical Hodgkin lymphoma. Here the CDR3 reads CASSLDRGVYNEQFF. Here the CDR3 DNA reads TGTGCCAGCAGCTTAGACAGGGGAGTCTACAATGAGCAGTTCTTC.